This TCR beta chain was retrieved from a study of T cells in localized non-small cell lung cancer. As for this clone: The antigen is not known.

Overall study findings and caveats: Adjacent lung was found to contain a median approximately 60 of the top 100 tumor clones. The tumor had only one region sequenced, so heterogeneity remains possible.

The protocol was immunoSEQ multiplex PCR, while the TCRdb copy is restricted to in-frame clones and leaves out a portion. The table has about 78,000 clones, just under 85% seen once. Germline V gene data show CDR1 as SGHTA and CDR2 as FQGNSA. Trimming removed 1 base at V and 11 bases at J, with 8 bases between. CDR3 length: 11 amino acids. The sample was peripheral blood, taken before any cancer treatment. The origin of this receptor is a man between 40 and 70 years old with stage I lung adenocarcinoma. The chain recombines TRBV7-2 with TRBJ1-1; D is ambiguous. The CDR3 protein is CASSLDSRAFF. CDR3 in DNA: TGTGCCAGCAGCTTAGACAGCAGGGCTTTCTTT.